The 18 T cell receptor beta chains presented below share a single source sample, sequenced in a study of long-term antiretroviral therapy in people with HIV. The run of the v3.0 immunoSEQ assay was at survey level. Data came from immunoSEQ multiplex PCR; TCRdb stores just in-frame clones and leaves some out. The sample yields 25,000 to 35,000 clones, 95% to 96% seen once. The material sequenced was unsorted PBMCs, taken 6.6 years after starting antiretroviral therapy. Receptors originate from a man younger than 45 with HIV.

This rearrangement joins TRBV10-3 to TRBJ2-1, with D unclear. The germline V gene encodes CDR1 ENHRY and CDR2 SYGVKD. The CDR3 consists of 14 residues. V was pared by 6 bases and J by 0 bases, with 9 bases between. CDR3 region: CAISPVSSYNEQFF. CDR3 DNA: TGTGCCATCAGCCCGGTGAGCTCCTACAATGAGCAGTTCTTC.

This clone showed up just once. The gene calls are TRBV4-3 and TRBJ2-7; D is perhaps TRBD2 (6 bases). CDR3 length equals 19 residues. Germline-derived CDR1 and CDR2 are LGHNA and YSLEER. V was shortened by 1 base and J by 2 bases, with 24 bases between the two germline ends. The CDR3 spells CASSQVPPSSSVLAYEQYF. The CDR3 nucleotides are TGCGCCAGCAGCCAAGTTCCACCTAGTTCTAGCGTACTAGCCTACGAGCAGTACTTC.

The gene calls are TRBV6-6 and TRBJ1-1; D remains ambiguous. Germline V gives CDR1 MNHNY, CDR2 SVGAGI (reference sequence). V dropped 6 bases and J dropped 1 base, with 12 bases sitting between them. This CDR3 contains 14 residues. Here the CDR3 reads CASSPPDGNTEAFF. The CDR3 region has the DNA TGTGCCAGCAGCCCGCCCGACGGGAACACTGAAGCTTTCTTT.

V and J are TRBV7-9 and TRBJ2-6, with 12 bases matching TRBD1. V lost 6 bases, J lost 2 bases, and 2 bases stayed unmatched. The germline V gene has CDR1 SEHNR and CDR2 FQNEAQ (reference sequence). This CDR3 has 16 amino acids. This chain's CDR3 is CASRGQGATGANVLTF. The CDR3 coding sequence is TGTGCCAGCAGGGGACAGGGGGCTACTGGGGCCAACGTCCTGACTTTC.

This chain uses TRBV10-3 with TRBJ2-7; 7 bases match TRBD2. The ends lost 6 bases at V and 2 bases at J; junction bases unmatched: 7. The CDR3 is 14 residues long. Germline V gene lookup returns CDR1 ENHRY and CDR2 SYGVKD. The CDR3 protein is CAIRPRGETYEQYF. CDR3 sequence (DNA): TGTGCCATCAGACCCCGGGGGGAGACCTACGAGCAGTACTTC.

The chain has TRBV9 and TRBJ1-2; the D gene is possibly TRBD1 (6 bases). Germline V gene lookup returns CDR1 SGDLS and CDR2 YYNGEE. Deletions cut 0 bases from V and 3 bases from J, with 9 bases between. This CDR3 spans 14 amino acids. CDR3 bases: TGTGCCAGCAGCGTAGGTCAGGGGTACTATGGCTACACCTTC. Translation gives CASSVGQGYYGYTF. Drawing the rest from reference TRBV9 and TRBJ1-2, the complete variable domain is DSGVTQTPKHLITATGQRVTLRCSPRSGDLSVYWYQQSLDQGLQFLIQYYNGEERAKGNILERFSAQQFPDLHSELNLSSLELGDSALYFCASSVGQGYYGYTFGSGTRLTVV.

J is TRBJ2-1 and V is TRBV6-1, with 8 bases lining up with TRBD1. Germline V gives CDR1 MNHNS, CDR2 SASEGT. With 6 bases clipped from V and 10 bases from J, the junction kept 11 bases outside the gene matches. The CDR3 is 14 amino acids. Here the CDR3 DNA reads TGTGCCAGCAGCCCCCCTCCCGACAGGGGAGAGCAGTTCTTC. Residues: CASSPPPDRGEQFF.

The rearrangement links TRBV27 to TRBJ2-1; D gene unclear. CDR1 is MNHEY, CDR2 SMNVEV, per germline (reference sequence). CDR3 length equals 13 residues. Trimming cost V 4 bases and J 5 bases, with 9 bases left between them. CDR3: CASSYRPHNEQFF. For the CDR3, the DNA is TGTGCCAGCAGTTACAGACCCCACAATGAGCAGTTCTTC.

This rearrangement joins TRBV5-5 to TRBJ2-6; TRBD1 or TRBD2 may be the D gene (5 bases each). Germline CDR1 is SGHKS and CDR2 is YYEKEE (reference sequence). The CDR3 length is 16 residues. V shed 4 bases and J shed 2 bases, with 13 bases lying between them. The CDR3 DNA sequence: TGTGCCAGCAGCCGGTGGGACGAACCTGGGGCCAACGTCCTGACTTTC. Translating it yields CASSRWDEPGANVLTF.

This chain uses TRBV21-1 with TRBJ1-4. TRBV21-1 is a pseudogene. The length of the CDR3 is 15 residues. CDR3 sequence reads: CASSKWPGLCEKLFF. The DNA of the CDR3 is TGTGCCAGCAGCAAATGGCCCGGACTCTGTGAAAAACTGTTTTTT.

The J gene is TRBJ1-1, the V gene TRBV6-1, with D perhaps matching TRBD1 (6 bases). Germline CDR1 is MNHNS and CDR2 is SASEGT. The ends were cut back, 4 bases at V and 3 bases at J, with 9 bases in the middle. The CDR3 is 13 residues long. CDR3 sequence: CASSGGADTEAFF. CDR3 coding DNA: TGTGCCAGCAGTGGGGGGGCGGACACTGAAGCTTTCTTT.

This sequence joins TRBV15 and TRBJ2-7; D unresolved. Trimming cost V 5 bases and J 3 bases, with 5 bases left between them. CDR3 length: 11 residues. The germline V gene has CDR1 LNHNV and CDR2 YYDKDF (reference sequence). The DNA of the CDR3 is TGTGCCACCAGCGGGCACTACGAGCAGTACTTC. It encodes CATSGHYEQYF.

This rearrangement joins TRBV18 to TRBJ2-7, with D uncertain. The CDR3 sequence is 15 residues long. Trimming cost V 3 bases and J 7 bases, with 19 bases left between them. Germline lookup yields CDR1 KGHSH and CDR2 LQKENI. DNA of the CDR3: TGTGCCAGCTCACCCCAGGTGGCCTACGCTCAGGAGCAGTACTTC. Encoded protein: CASSPQVAYAQEQYF. The full variable domain, completed using reference TRBV18 and TRBJ2-7, is NAGVMQNPRHLVRRRGQEARLRCSPMKGHSHVYWYRQLPEEGLKFMVYLQKENIIDESGMPKERFSAEFPKEGPSILRIQQVVRGDSAAYFCASSPQVAYAQEQYFGPGTRLTVT.

This chain links TRBV4-3 with TRBJ2-1; 10 nucleotides agree with TRBD2. V shed 0 bases, J shed 6 bases, and the junction held 8 bases outside the gene matches. CDR3 length: 17 amino acids. Germline V gives CDR1 LGHNA, CDR2 YSLEER. CDR3 DNA: TGCGCCAGCAGCCAAGATCATCAGCGGGGGGGCGTCAATGAGCAGTTCTTC. It specifies CASSQDHQRGGVNEQFF.

The genes are TRBV6-1 and TRBJ1-1, with a tentative D call TRBD1 (5 bases). There are 15 residues in the CDR3. The V end was cut by 2 bases, the J end by 0 bases, with 10 bases between. Germline V gene sequence: CDR1 MNHNS, CDR2 SASEGT. As DNA, the CDR3 is TGTGCCAGCAGTGAATGGGCAGGGATGAACACTGAAGCTTTCTTT. This gives the protein CASSEWAGMNTEAFF.

The V and J genes are TRBV10-1 and TRBJ1-1; the D gene is possibly TRBD1 (6 bases). The CDR3 loop spans 12 amino acids. The V end was cut by 6 bases, the J end by 6 bases, with 11 bases between. Germline V gives CDR1 WNHNN, CDR2 SYGVQD (reference sequence). CDR3 DNA sequence: TGCGCCAGCAGGCCACAGGGAGCTGAAGCTTTCTTT. Protein product: CASRPQGAEAFF.

The CDR3 region has the DNA TGTGCCAGCAGCAGAGTAACAAGTAAGTACCAAGAGACCCAGTACTTC. Protein product: CASSRVTSKYQETQYF. The chain uses TRBV21-1 and TRBJ2-5. TRBV21-1 is annotated as a pseudogene. The CDR3 is 16 amino acids.

The chain combines TRBV9 with TRBJ2-7, with D unresolved. The CDR3 is 13 residues long. Germline lookup yields CDR1 SGDLS and CDR2 YYNGEE. Trimming removed 0 bases at V and 6 bases at J, with 10 bases between. CDR3 nucleotides: TGTGCCAGCAGCGTAGAGGTAGTTTCCGAGCAGTACTTC. Its protein is CASSVEVVSEQYF.